This TCR beta chain was identified in a study of cytotoxic CD8 clonotypes in ibrutinib-treated CLL (dated by TCRdb to about 2021). In the study overall: The cohort was composed of 11 relapsed/refractory and roughly 15 treatment-naive patients; IGHV unmutated status was identified in some 17 patients. Cryopreserved peripheral blood mononuclear cells were collected at three points: before therapy, at response, and at either sustained remission or disease progression. Responses were partial in about 25 patients and complete in 2; after median 68 months follow-up, 14 stayed in remission and 12 progressed. Of the roughly 86 people in the trial, 26 had longitudinal samples available. Every remission and progressive disease sample was obtained while ibrutinib was still being received by the patients. On average, each sample yielded hundreds of thousands of productive templates and tens of thousands of productive rearrangements. The response samples were drawn at a median of 12 months into treatment, with a range of roughly 6 to 36 months.

A MiSeq instrument was used for deep resolution sequencing, which targeted depths ranging from 1 in 1 million up to 1 in 200,000 T cells, with coverage averaging 10x for each clonotype. TCR beta libraries were generated with the immunoSEQ hsTCRB Kit. From the authors' description of their analysis: The data were analyzed with ImmunoSEQ Analyzer and ImmunoSEQ Data Assistant, and V, D and J gene assignments followed IMGT definitions. Clonality, with values ranging from 0 to 1, was calculated as one minus the normalized Shannon entropy of productive rearrangement frequencies. Only overrepresented clonotypes making up at least 0.05% of the repertoire of each patient were included in the public clonotype analysis. Some 13 age-matched healthy donor repertoires from immuneACCESS served as clonality controls. Held by TCRdb, this immuneACCESS table contains in-frame sequences only and omits some clones. Under half of the omission traces to an unresolved V gene where checked; the cause of the rest is unknown. V, J and clone size reflect that table, while D and trimming were determined from the DNA. The sample table shows 150,000 or so clones, and 75% to 85% are seen once. Roughly 12% of the sample goes to the ten largest clones.

Reading the label with the study, this specimen's time point is: 12 months on ibrutinib. Roughly 2 micrograms of genomic DNA were extracted from cryopreserved PBMCs for TCR beta library preparation. Longitudinal blood samples from CLL patients on ibrutinib monotherapy were analyzed using high-throughput TCR beta sequencing. The patients took part in an open-label, single-center phase 2 trial of ibrutinib monotherapy. Comments on this clone: This receptor's antigen is unknown. Qualities for individual bases were not recorded, and no much larger clone is one base off.

Findings and caveats that apply to the study as a whole: Sampling times were not matched between patients in sustained remission and patients whose disease was progressing, and lymph node repertoires were not examined. Clonality increased at ibrutinib response, stayed stable in sustained remission, and fell back toward baseline at progression. Public clonotypes were found to be uncommon and were observed to contract or remain stable during treatment; the increase in clonality was shown to reflect expansion of private clonotypes at ibrutinib response. Baseline clonality was found to be higher than that of age-matched healthy donors and was strongly correlated with circulating CD8+ T-cell counts.

Inclusive of the bounding cysteine and phenylalanine, the CDR3 is 17 residues long. Only the CDR3 region is kept as DNA, spanning 51 bases read in frame from base 1. V is cut by 1 base and J by 3 bases, and the space between the germline ends is 19 bases. Via the germline V gene, CDR1 is LGHNA and CDR2 YSLEER. This clonotype was sampled from a human donor with chronic lymphocytic leukemia. Recombination joined TRBV4-3 with TRBJ2-7; matching of 5 bases hints at TRBD2 as the D gene. Sequencing was performed on PBMCs, taken after 12 months of ibrutinib treatment. CDR3 loop: CASSQGVWTREGYEQYF. The base sequence is TGCGCCAGCAGCCAAGGGGTGTGGACCCGCGAGGGCTACGAGCAGTACTTC.